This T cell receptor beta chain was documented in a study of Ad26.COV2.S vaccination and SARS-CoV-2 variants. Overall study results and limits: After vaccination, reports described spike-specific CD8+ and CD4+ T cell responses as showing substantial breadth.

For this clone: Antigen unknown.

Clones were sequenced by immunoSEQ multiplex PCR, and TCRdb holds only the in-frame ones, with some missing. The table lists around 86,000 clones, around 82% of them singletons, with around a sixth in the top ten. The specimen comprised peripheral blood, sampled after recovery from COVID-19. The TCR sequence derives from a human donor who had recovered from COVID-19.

In DNA form, the CDR3 reads TGTGCCAGCAGCGTAGACAGCGGGAGGGCCGGCTACAATGAGCAGTTCTTC. Encoded protein: CASSVDSGRAGYNEQFF. V and J are TRBV9 and TRBJ2-1, with 10 bases that match TRBD2. Germline lookup yields CDR1 SGDLS and CDR2 YYNGEE. The CDR3 length is 17 residues. Trimming cost V 0 bases and J 3 bases; bases outside gene matches: 6.